This T cell receptor (beta chain) originates from a study of blood T cell repertoires in COVID-19. Looked up from germline, CDR1 is SNHLY and CDR2 is FYNNEI. V lost 6 bases and J lost 3; bases outside the gene matches: 1. The CDR3 consists of 12 residues. Sequenced by immunoSEQ multiplex PCR; TCRdb stores in-frame clones only, minus some. This sample has about 320,000 clones; just under 90% occur once, and the top ten carry 11%. The sample comprised peripheral blood. This chain connects TRBV2 to TRBJ1-2; 7 positions match TRBD1. The TCR sequence derives from a woman in her twenties or thirties with COVID-19, enrolled during active disease. CDR3 sequence reads: CASRDRDYGYTF. CDR3 nucleotide sequence: TGTGCCAGCAGAGACAGGGACTATGGCTACACCTTC.